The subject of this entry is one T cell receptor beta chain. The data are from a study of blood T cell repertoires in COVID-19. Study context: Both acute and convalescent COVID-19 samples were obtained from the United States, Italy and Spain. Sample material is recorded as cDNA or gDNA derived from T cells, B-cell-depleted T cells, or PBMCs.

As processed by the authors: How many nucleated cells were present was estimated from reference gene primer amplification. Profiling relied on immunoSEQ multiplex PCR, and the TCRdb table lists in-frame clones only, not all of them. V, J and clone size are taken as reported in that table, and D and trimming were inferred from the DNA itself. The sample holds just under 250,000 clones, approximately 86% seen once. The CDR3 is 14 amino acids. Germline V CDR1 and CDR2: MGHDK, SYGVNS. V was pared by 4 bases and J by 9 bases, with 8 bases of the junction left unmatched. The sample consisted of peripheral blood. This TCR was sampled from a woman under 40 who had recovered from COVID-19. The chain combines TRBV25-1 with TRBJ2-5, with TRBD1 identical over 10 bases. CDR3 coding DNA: TGTGCCAGCAGTGCCGCGGGACAGGGGAAGGCCCAGTACTTC. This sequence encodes CASSAAGQGKAQYF. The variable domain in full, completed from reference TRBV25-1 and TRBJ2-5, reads EADIYQTPRYLVIGTGKKITLECSQTMGHDKMYWYQQDPGMELHLIHYSYGVNSTEKGDLSSESTVSRIRTEHFPLTLESARPSHTSQYLCASSAAGQGKAQYFGPGTRLLVL.